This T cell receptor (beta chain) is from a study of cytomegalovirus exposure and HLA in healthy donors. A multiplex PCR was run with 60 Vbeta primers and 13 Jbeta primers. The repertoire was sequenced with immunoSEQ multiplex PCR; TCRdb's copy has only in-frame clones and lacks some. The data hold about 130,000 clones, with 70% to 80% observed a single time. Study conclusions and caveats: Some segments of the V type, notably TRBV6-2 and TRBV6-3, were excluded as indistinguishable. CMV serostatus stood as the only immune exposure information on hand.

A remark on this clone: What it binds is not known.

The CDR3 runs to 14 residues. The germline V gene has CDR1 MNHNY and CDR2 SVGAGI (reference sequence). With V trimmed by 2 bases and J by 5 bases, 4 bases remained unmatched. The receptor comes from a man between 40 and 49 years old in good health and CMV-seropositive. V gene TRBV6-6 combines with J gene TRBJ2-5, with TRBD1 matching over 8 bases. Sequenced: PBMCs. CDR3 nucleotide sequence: TGTGCCAGCAGTTACGTGACAGGGGTCGAGACCCAGTACTTC. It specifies CASSYVTGVETQYF.